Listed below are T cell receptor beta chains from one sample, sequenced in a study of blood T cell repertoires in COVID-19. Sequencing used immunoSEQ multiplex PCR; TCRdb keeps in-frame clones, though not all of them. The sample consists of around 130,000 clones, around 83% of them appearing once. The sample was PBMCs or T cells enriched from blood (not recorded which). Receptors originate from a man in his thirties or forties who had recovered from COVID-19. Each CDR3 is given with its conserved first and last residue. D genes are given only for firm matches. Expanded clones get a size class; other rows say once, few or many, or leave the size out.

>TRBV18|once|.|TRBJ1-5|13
CASSPNRDQPQHF
TGTGCCAGCTCACCAAACAGGGATCAGCCCCAGCATTTT
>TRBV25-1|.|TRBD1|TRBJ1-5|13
CARPDRVDQPQHF
TGTGCCAGACCGGACAGGGTTGATCAGCCCCAGCATTTT
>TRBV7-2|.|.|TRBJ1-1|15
CASSLEQAGVTEAFF
TGTGCCAGCAGCTTAGAACAGGCCGGTGTCACTGAAGCTTTCTTT
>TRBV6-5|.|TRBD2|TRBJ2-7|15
CASSALAGSSYEQYF
TGTGCCAGCAGCGCCCTAGCGGGGAGCTCCTACGAGCAGTACTTC
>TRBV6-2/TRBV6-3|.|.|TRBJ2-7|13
CASSYSGSNEQYF
TGTGCCAGCAGTTACTCCGGGAGTAACGAGCAGTACTTC
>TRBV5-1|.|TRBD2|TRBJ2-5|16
CASSLDGSGRAETQYF
TGCGCCAGCAGCTTGGACGGTAGCGGGAGGGCCGAGACCCAGTACTTC
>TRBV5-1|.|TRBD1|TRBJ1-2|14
CASSFAGQGYGYTF
TGCGCCAGCAGCTTCGCGGGACAGGGGTATGGCTACACCTTC
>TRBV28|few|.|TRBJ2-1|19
CASSFSSGLGTIWDNEQFF
TGTGCCAGCAGTTTCTCTTCGGGCTTAGGGACAATTTGGGACAATGAGCAGTTCTTC
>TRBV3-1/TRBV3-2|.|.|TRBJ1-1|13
CASSQGTDTEAFF
TGTGCCAGCAGCCAAGGCACAGACACTGAAGCTTTCTTT
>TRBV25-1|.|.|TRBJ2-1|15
CASSEAGSLNNEQFF
TGTGCCAGCAGTGAGGCCGGGAGTCTGAACAATGAGCAGTTCTTC
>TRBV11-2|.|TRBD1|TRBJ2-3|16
CASSPTGGASRDTQYF
TGTGCCAGCAGCCCTACAGGGGGCGCATCGAGAGATACGCAGTATTTT
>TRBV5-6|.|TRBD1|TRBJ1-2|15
CASSPGQGLGYGYTF
TGTGCCAGCAGCCCGGGACAGGGACTCGGTTATGGCTACACCTTC
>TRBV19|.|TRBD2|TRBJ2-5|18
CASTLFGEREGWLETQYF
TGTGCCAGTACCTTATTTGGGGAGCGGGAGGGGTGGTTAGAGACCCAGTACTTC
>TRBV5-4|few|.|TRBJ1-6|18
CASSLATPLGSYNSPLHF
TGTGCCAGCAGCTTGGCGACACCCCTGGGCTCCTATAATTCACCCCTCCACTTT
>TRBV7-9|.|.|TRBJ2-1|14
CASSPWGARSEQFF
TGTGCCAGCAGCCCCTGGGGCGCTAGGTCCGAGCAGTTCTTC
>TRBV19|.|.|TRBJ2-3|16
CASSILAGYATDTQYF
TGTGCCAGTAGTATACTGGCGGGGTATGCCACAGATACGCAGTATTTT
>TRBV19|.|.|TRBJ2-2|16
CASSMRAQLNTGELFF
TGTGCCAGTAGTATGCGGGCCCAACTCAACACCGGGGAGCTGTTTTTT
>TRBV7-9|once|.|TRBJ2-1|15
CASSGRRDSYNEQFF
TGTGCCAGCAGCGGCCGGAGGGACTCCTACAATGAGCAGTTCTTC
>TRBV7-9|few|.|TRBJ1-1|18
CASSLERTAETLNTEAFF
TGTGCCAGCAGCTTAGAGCGGACGGCCGAAACGTTGAACACTGAAGCTTTCTTT
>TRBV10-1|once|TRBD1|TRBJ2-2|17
CASSESRDRGGTGELFF
TGCGCCAGCAGTGAGTCGCGCGACAGGGGTGGCACCGGGGAGCTGTTTTTT
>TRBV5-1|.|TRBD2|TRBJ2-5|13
CASSPSGQETQYF
TGCGCCAGCAGCCCTAGCGGGCAAGAGACCCAGTACTTC
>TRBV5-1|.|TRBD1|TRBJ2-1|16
CASSLNSRGSYNEQFF
TGCGCCAGCAGCTTGAATAGCAGGGGGTCCTACAATGAGCAGTTCTTC
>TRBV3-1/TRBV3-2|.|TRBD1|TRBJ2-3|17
CASSRNRPGQGADTQYF
TGTGCCAGCAGCCGCAACAGGCCGGGACAGGGGGCAGATACGCAGTATTTT
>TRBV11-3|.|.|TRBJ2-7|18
CASSLEDRRHPSSYEQYF
TGTGCCAGCAGCTTAGAAGATAGGCGGCATCCCAGCTCCTACGAGCAGTACTTC
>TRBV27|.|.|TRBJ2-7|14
CASSMASFSHEQYF
TGTGCCAGCAGTATGGCTAGCTTTTCCCACGAGCAGTACTTC
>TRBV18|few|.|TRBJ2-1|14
CASSRLSSYNEQFF
TGTGCCAGCTCACGGCTCAGCTCCTACAATGAGCAGTTCTTC
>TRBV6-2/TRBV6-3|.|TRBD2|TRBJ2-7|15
CASSLRLRELVEQYF
TGTGCCAGCAGTCTTCGCTTGCGGGAGTTGGTCGAGCAGTACTTC
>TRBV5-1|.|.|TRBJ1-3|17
CASSRGPDQGLGNTIYF
TGCGCCAGCAGCCGAGGACCGGACCAGGGACTTGGAAACACCATATATTTT
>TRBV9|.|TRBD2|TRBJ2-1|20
CASSPTSRFGTSGTYNEQFF
TGTGCCAGCAGCCCTACGTCCCGGTTTGGGACTAGCGGTACCTACAATGAGCAGTTCTTC
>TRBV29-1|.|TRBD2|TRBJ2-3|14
CSVEGTSVTDTQYF
TGCAGCGTTGAAGGGACTAGCGTCACAGATACGCAGTATTTT
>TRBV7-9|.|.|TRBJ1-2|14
CASSLGGGVYGYTF
TGTGCCAGCAGCTTAGGGGGCGGCGTCTATGGCTACACCTTC
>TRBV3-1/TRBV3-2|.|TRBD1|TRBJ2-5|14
CASRQTGVIETQYF
TGTGCCAGTAGACAGACAGGGGTGATCGAGACCCAGTACTTC
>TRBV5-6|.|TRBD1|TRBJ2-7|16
CASSLYARTGGREQYF
TGTGCCAGCAGCTTGTATGCTCGGACAGGGGGTCGCGAGCAGTACTTC
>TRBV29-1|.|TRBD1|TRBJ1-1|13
CSGGQGQNTEAFF
TGCAGCGGGGGACAGGGACAGAACACTGAAGCTTTCTTT
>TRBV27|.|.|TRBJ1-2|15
CASSPRPGSGYGYTF
TGTGCCAGCAGTCCCCGACCAGGGTCTGGCTATGGCTACACCTTC
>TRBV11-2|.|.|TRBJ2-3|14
CASSLGSAADTQYF
TGTGCCAGCAGCTTAGGGAGCGCAGCAGATACGCAGTATTTT
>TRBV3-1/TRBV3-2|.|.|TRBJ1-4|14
CASSPGTTNEKLFF
TGTGCCAGCAGTCCCGGGACAACAAATGAAAAACTGTTTTTT
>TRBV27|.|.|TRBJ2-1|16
CASSTLQGYSYNEQFF
TGTGCCAGCAGCACCCTACAGGGATACTCCTACAATGAGCAGTTCTTC
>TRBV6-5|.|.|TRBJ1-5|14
CASSLSNSNQPQHF
TGTGCCAGCAGCCTATCGAATAGCAATCAGCCCCAGCATTTT
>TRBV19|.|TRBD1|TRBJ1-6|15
CASLDGDRVNSPLHF
TGTGCCAGTCTGGATGGGGACAGGGTTAATTCACCCCTCCACTTT
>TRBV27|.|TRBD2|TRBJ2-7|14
CASSILAGVGEQYF
TGTGCCAGCAGTATCCTAGCGGGAGTAGGCGAGCAGTACTTC
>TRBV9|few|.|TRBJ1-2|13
CASSPRWGDGYTF
TGTGCCAGCAGCCCCCGGTGGGGGGATGGCTACACCTTC
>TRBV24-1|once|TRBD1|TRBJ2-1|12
CATSDPGTGFFF
TGTGCCACCAGTGACCCTGGGACAGGGTTTTTCTTC
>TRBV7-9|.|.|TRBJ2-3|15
CASSLAEVGTDTQYF
TGTGCCAGCAGCTTGGCGGAGGTGGGCACAGATACGCAGTATTTT
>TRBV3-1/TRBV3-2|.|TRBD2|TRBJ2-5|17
CASSLRTSGRGQETQYF
TGTGCCAGCAGCCTTCGGACTAGCGGGAGGGGGCAAGAGACCCAGTACTTC
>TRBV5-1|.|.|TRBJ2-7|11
CASRGAYEQYF
TGCGCCAGCAGGGGAGCCTACGAGCAGTACTTC